These 15 T cell receptor beta chains share one sample of origin, sequenced in a study of blood T cell repertoires in COVID-19 (dated by TCRdb to 2018 to 2020). The receptor library was made with the immunoSEQ multiplex PCR assay. Sourced from immuneACCESS, this table was stored by TCRdb with only in-frame sequences that have V and J called. A share of the clones is absent; for the studies checked, an unresolved V gene accounts for under half, and the remainder has no known explanation. This sample has fewer than 400,000 clones in its table, and approximately 87% of those were observed once. In total, the top ten clones hold roughly a tenth of the sample. Material for sequencing was PBMCs or T cells enriched from blood (not recorded which). Receptors were obtained from a woman aged 45-60 years who had recovered from COVID-19.

This clone has a single count. The chain has TRBV7-9 and TRBJ1-5, with 7 bases identical to TRBD1. Per the germline V gene, CDR1 is SEHNR and CDR2 is FQNEAQ (reference sequence). This CDR3 contains 17 residues. V shed 1 base, J shed 7 bases, and the junction held 13 bases outside the gene matches. CDR3 DNA: TGTGCCAGCAGCTTAGGGGGGCAAACGACAGGGAGGCAGCCCCAGCATTTT. This translates into CASSLGGQTTGRQPQHF.

The chain combines TRBV28 with TRBJ2-3, with D tentatively TRBD1 (6 bases). Germline V gene lookup returns CDR1 MDHEN and CDR2 SYDVKM. The CDR3 spans 15 residues. V was trimmed by 4 bases and J by 1 base, leaving 12 bases between them. As DNA, the CDR3 is TGTGCCAGCAGTTCTACAGGGATCGGCACAGATACGCAGTATTTT. It codes for CASSSTGIGTDTQYF.

The chain has TRBV21-1 and TRBJ1-1; TRBD1 is the table's D call, not checked against the DNA. TRBV21-1 represents a pseudogene. The length of the CDR3 is 15 residues. CDR3 in amino acids: CASSKVTRGRGEAFF. CDR3 DNA: TGTGCCAGCAGCAAAGTTACCAGGGGGCGAGGTGAAGCTTTCTTT.

The V and J genes are TRBV29-1 and TRBJ1-2; D not certain. This CDR3 region has 13 residues. From germline, CDR1 is SQVTM and CDR2 ANQGSEA. V was clipped by 7 bases and J by 5 bases, with 17 bases between them. The CDR3 nucleotides are TGCAGCGGATTAGGGAGGTCTGGGTATGGCTACACCTTC. It codes for CSGLGRSGYGYTF. The full variable domain, in which reference TRBV29-1 and TRBJ1-2 provide the parts outside the CDR3, is SAVISQKPSRDICQRGTSLTIQCQVDSQVTMMFWYRQQPGQSLTLIATANQGSEATYESGFVIDKFPISRPNLTFSTLTVSNMSPEDSSIYLCSGLGRSGYGYTFGSGTRLTVV.

This clone was seen a few times. The chain is built from TRBV5-1 and TRBJ2-2; 7 bases line up with TRBD1. Germline values: CDR1 SGHRS, CDR2 YFSETQ. The CDR3 is made up of 15 amino acids. V shed 4 bases and J 2 bases; nucleotides not matched to a gene: 5. DNA of the CDR3: TGCGCCAGCAGCACGGGACAGACAAACACCGGGGAGCTGTTTTTT. It encodes CASSTGQTNTGELFF.

This chain links TRBV2 with TRBJ1-2; possibly TRBD1 for D (6 bases). The germline CDR1 and CDR2 sequences are SNHLY and FYNNEI. This CDR3 has 17 amino acids. V was shortened by 4 bases and J by 6 bases, with 24 bases between the two germline ends. The CDR3, as DNA: TGTGCCAGCAGTGTACGGACAGCGATACGAACGAAGAATGGCTACACCTTC. Encoded protein: CASSVRTAIRTKNGYTF.

This chain uses TRBV19 with TRBJ2-5; the match to TRBD2 covers 7 bases. This CDR3 is built from 14 residues. V gave up 4 bases and J gave up 5 bases; unmatched junction bases: 7. CDR1 and CDR2 (germline): LNHDA, SQIVND (reference sequence). The CDR3 DNA reads TGTGCCAGTAGTAGGGGGGGGGTTCAGGAGACCCAGTACTTC. Translating gives CASSRGGVQETQYF.

The chain combines TRBV5-6 with TRBJ2-3; 7 bases fit TRBD1. The CDR3 length is 17 residues. CDR1 is SGHDT, CDR2 YYEEEE, per germline. After removal of 3 bases from V and 0 bases from J, the junction contained 10 bases not matched to a gene. The CDR3 protein is CASSWASGTVSTDTQYF. CDR3 coding DNA: TGTGCCAGCAGCTGGGCCTCCGGGACAGTCAGCACAGATACGCAGTATTTT.

The rearrangement links TRBV27 to TRBJ1-6; TRBD1 aligns across 9 bases. The CDR3 covers 14 residues. The junction had 8 bases not matched to a gene; V was cut back by 8 bases and J by 9 bases. Germline CDR1 MNHEY, CDR2 SMNVEV (reference sequence). CDR3 sequence reads: CASSPDRGSSPLHF. CDR3 in DNA: TGTGCCAGCTCTCCCGACAGGGGGAGTTCACCCCTCCACTTT.

This clone was seen once. The chain has TRBV7-9 and TRBJ2-1, with 7 bases aligning to TRBD1. This CDR3 is 17 amino acids long. Trimming took 2 bases from V and 5 from J; bases not matched to a gene: 12. CDR1 and CDR2 from the germline V gene are SEHNR and FQNEAQ (reference sequence). The CDR3 sequence: CASSLLLGGGRNNEQFF. DNA for the CDR3: TGTGCCAGCAGCTTACTCTTAGGGGGCGGTCGGAACAATGAGCAGTTCTTC.

The chain is built from TRBV5-4 and TRBJ2-5, with a weak D call TRBD2 (5 bases). Germline V gene lookup returns CDR1 SGHNT and CDR2 YYREEE (reference sequence). The CDR3 is 14 residues long. V gave up 6 bases and J gave up 4 bases, with 16 bases separating them. CDR3 loop: CASTARDSRETQYF. The CDR3 DNA reads TGTGCCAGCACCGCCCGGGATAGTAGAGAGACCCAGTACTTC.

Only a few counts were recorded for this clone. J is TRBJ1-2 and V is TRBV29-1; a possible D gene is TRBD1 (5 bases). Germline-derived CDR1 and CDR2 are SQVTM and ANQGSEA. CDR3 length: 14 residues. The V end lost 7 bases, the J end lost 4 bases, and 19 bases lay between the germline ends. CDR3 region: CSGALDMSGYGYTF. The CDR3 DNA reads as TGCAGCGGGGCCCTGGACATGTCGGGCTATGGCTACACCTTC.

The chain carries TRBV4-1 and TRBJ2-7; TRBD1 matches 7 bases. The germline gives CDR1 MGHRA, CDR2 YSYEKL. After removal of 4 bases from V and 3 bases from J, the junction contained 6 bases not matched to a gene. CDR3 length: 14 residues. CDR3 bases: TGCGCCAGCAGCCCGGGACAGCCCCGCTACGAGCAGTACTTC. Translated, it gives CASSPGQPRYEQYF.

J is TRBJ2-3 and V is TRBV2; 11 nucleotides line up with TRBD2. In germline, CDR1 is SNHLY, CDR2 FYNNEI. V shed 5 bases, J shed 3 bases, and the junction held 13 bases outside the gene matches. The CDR3 is 18 residues long. CDR3 nucleotide sequence: TGTGCCAGCAGTCCTTTCTCTTTTAGCGGGGGGGGGACAGATACGCAGTATTTT. Amino acid sequence: CASSPFSFSGGGTDTQYF.

This clone was recorded only once. The chain recombines TRBV7-9 with TRBJ2-2, with unresolved D. V lost 1 base and J 7 bases, leaving 4 bases between the germline ends. The CDR3 is made up of 12 amino acids. The germline gives CDR1 SEHNR, CDR2 FQNEAQ (reference sequence). In nucleotides, the CDR3 is TGTGCCAGCAGCTTAGGGAGCGGGGAGCTGTTTTTT. It specifies CASSLGSGELFF.